These T cell receptor beta chains were read from a single sample in a study of cytomegalovirus exposure and HLA in healthy donors. Sequencing was performed with immunoSEQ multiplex PCR; in TCRdb, only in-frame clones are kept and a portion is missing. The table for this sample gives 150,000 or so clones. Sample: PBMCs. The receptors derive from a man between 18 and 35 years old in good health and CMV-seronegative. The CDR3 runs from the conserved cysteine through the conserved F or W. The order of the fields is D gene, J gene, V gene, CDR3 DNA, CDR3 protein. A D gene is named only where the DNA matches it firmly.

d_call: NA
j_call: TRBJ2-5
v_call: TRBV28
cdr3_nt: TGTGCCAGCAGATACCGGGATACAGAAGGGGGACAAGAGACCCAGTACTTC
cdr3_aa: CASRYRDTEGGQETQYF

d_call: NA
j_call: TRBJ2-5
v_call: TRBV14
cdr3_nt: TGTGCCAGCAGCCAAGCCAGGGGTTTTGGGGAGACCCAGTACTTC
cdr3_aa: CASSQARGFGETQYF

d_call: NA
j_call: TRBJ1-5
v_call: TRBV27
cdr3_nt: TGTGCCAGCAGTTTCGGGGGAAATCAGCCCCAGCATTTT
cdr3_aa: CASSFGGNQPQHF

d_call: NA
j_call: TRBJ2-7
v_call: TRBV5-6
cdr3_nt: TGTGCCAGCAGCTCAACGAACAGGGATTACGAGCAGTACTTC
cdr3_aa: CASSSTNRDYEQYF

d_call: NA
j_call: TRBJ1-4
v_call: TRBV27
cdr3_nt: TGTGCCAGCAGCACCCGTGGAGGAGCAACTAATGAAAAACTGTTTTTT
cdr3_aa: CASSTRGGATNEKLFF

d_call: NA
j_call: TRBJ1-1
v_call: TRBV7-9
cdr3_nt: TGTGCCAGCAGCTTCTATTCCGGGGTCGAAGCTTTCTTT
cdr3_aa: CASSFYSGVEAFF

d_call: TRBD1
j_call: TRBJ1-2
v_call: TRBV5-5
cdr3_nt: TGTGCCAGCAGCCTGGACCGGGACAGGGAAAACTATGGCTACACCTTC
cdr3_aa: CASSLDRDRENYGYTF

d_call: TRBD1
j_call: TRBJ2-2
v_call: TRBV6-5
cdr3_nt: TGTGCCAGCAGTTCTCCGGGACAGGGGAACACCGGGGAGCTGTTTTTT
cdr3_aa: CASSSPGQGNTGELFF

d_call: TRBD2
j_call: TRBJ2-1
v_call: TRBV6-1
cdr3_nt: TGTGCCAGCGAAACCGGGACTAGCGGAAACAATGAGCAGTTCTTC
cdr3_aa: CASETGTSGNNEQFF

d_call: NA
j_call: TRBJ1-1
v_call: TRBV29-1
cdr3_nt: TGCAGCGTTGGGGTGGACAGAGTTGACGCTGAAGCTTTCTTT
cdr3_aa: CSVGVDRVDAEAFF

d_call: NA
j_call: TRBJ2-7
v_call: TRBV10-3
cdr3_nt: TGTGCCATAAGCTTGGCGGATGGCTCCTACGAGCAGTACTTC
cdr3_aa: CAISLADGSYEQYF

d_call: NA
j_call: TRBJ2-7
v_call: TRBV7-2
cdr3_nt: TGTGCCAGCAGCCCCCCCCCGGGGAGGTTCGAGCAGTACTTC
cdr3_aa: CASSPPPGRFEQYF

d_call: NA
j_call: TRBJ2-7
v_call: TRBV2
cdr3_nt: TGTGCCAGCAGAAGGGGCTCCTACGAGCAGTACTTC
cdr3_aa: CASRRGSYEQYF

d_call: TRBD2
j_call: TRBJ2-7
v_call: TRBV27
cdr3_nt: TGTGCCAGCAAACTAACGACTAGCGGGGGCTACGAGCAGTACTTC
cdr3_aa: CASKLTTSGGYEQYF

d_call: TRBD2
j_call: TRBJ2-7
v_call: TRBV7-8
cdr3_nt: TGTGCCAGCAGCTTACGGCGGGAGGGCCGGAGTTTCGACGAGCAGTACTTC
cdr3_aa: CASSLRREGRSFDEQYF

d_call: TRBD1
j_call: TRBJ1-5
v_call: TRBV28
cdr3_nt: TGTGCCAGCAGTGGTGGACAGGTCCCTTATCAGCCCCAGCATTTT
cdr3_aa: CASSGGQVPYQPQHF

d_call: NA
j_call: TRBJ2-2
v_call: TRBV5-1
cdr3_nt: TGCGCCAGCCACATCGACTTGCAAAACACCGGGGAGCTGTTTTTT
cdr3_aa: CASHIDLQNTGELFF

d_call: TRBD1
j_call: TRBJ2-7
v_call: TRBV7-9
cdr3_nt: TGTGCCAGCAGCCCCCTTGGGCGGACAGGGGCCTACGAGCAGTACTTC
cdr3_aa: CASSPLGRTGAYEQYF

d_call: NA
j_call: TRBJ2-5
v_call: TRBV5-1
cdr3_nt: TGCGCCAGCAGCTCGCAGTACACAGGGCTGGGTTTAGAGACCCAGTACTTC
cdr3_aa: CASSSQYTGLGLETQYF

d_call: TRBD1
j_call: TRBJ1-4
v_call: TRBV9
cdr3_nt: TGTGCCAGCAGTAGACAGGGAGGTAATGAAAAACTGTTTTTT
cdr3_aa: CASSRQGGNEKLFF

d_call: TRBD1
j_call: TRBJ1-4
v_call: TRBV4-3
cdr3_nt: TGCGCCAGCAGCCAAGGCCATGGACAGGCAAATGAAAAACTGTTTTTT
cdr3_aa: CASSQGHGQANEKLFF

d_call: NA
j_call: TRBJ2-7
v_call: TRBV6-1
cdr3_nt: TGTGCCAGCAGTGGAGGCAGCCCGCCTTTCTACGAGCAGTACTTC
cdr3_aa: CASSGGSPPFYEQYF

d_call: NA
j_call: TRBJ1-6
v_call: TRBV7-9
cdr3_nt: TGTGCCAGCAGCTTAGGCCAGACCAGGCCCCTCCACTTT
cdr3_aa: CASSLGQTRPLHF

d_call: NA
j_call: TRBJ2-4
v_call: TRBV7-2
cdr3_nt: TGTGCCAGCAGCTTACTAGGGGCGCACATTCAGTACTTC
cdr3_aa: CASSLLGAHIQYF

d_call: NA
j_call: TRBJ1-2
v_call: TRBV10-3
cdr3_nt: TGTGCCATCAGTGAGTCTGACACAACTAACTATGGCTACACCTTC
cdr3_aa: CAISESDTTNYGYTF

d_call: NA
j_call: TRBJ2-1
v_call: TRBV7-3
cdr3_nt: TGTGCCAGCAGCAACCAAGGGGGGGGGCTAGGTCGCGGTGAGCAGTTCTTC
cdr3_aa: CASSNQGGGLGRGEQFF

d_call: NA
j_call: TRBJ1-2
v_call: TRBV29-1
cdr3_nt: TGCAGCGTTGTGGAGGCTACCTCCCATGGCTACACCTTC
cdr3_aa: CSVVEATSHGYTF

d_call: NA
j_call: TRBJ2-2
v_call: TRBV30
cdr3_nt: TGTGCCTGGAGTACTGCCGGGGAGCTGTTTTTT
cdr3_aa: CAWSTAGELFF

d_call: NA
j_call: TRBJ2-7
v_call: TRBV6-5
cdr3_nt: TGTGCCAGCAGTTACTCTTCCTCGGGCTCCTACGAGCAGTACTTC
cdr3_aa: CASSYSSSGSYEQYF

d_call: NA
j_call: TRBJ2-5
v_call: TRBV20-1
cdr3_nt: TGCAGTGCTAGATATAGAGAGACCCAGTACTTC
cdr3_aa: CSARYRETQYF

d_call: NA
j_call: TRBJ1-4
v_call: TRBV6-5
cdr3_nt: TGTGTCAGCAGTTACTCGGGCGCTAATGAAAAACTGTTTTTT
cdr3_aa: CVSSYSGANEKLFF

d_call: NA
j_call: TRBJ1-1
v_call: TRBV21-1
cdr3_nt: TGTGCCAGCAGCGTATGGGACAGGGGAAGATGCACTGAAGCTTTCTTT
cdr3_aa: CASSVWDRGRCTEAFF

d_call: TRBD1
j_call: TRBJ2-1
v_call: TRBV15
cdr3_nt: TGTGCCACCAGCAGAGACCGGGACAGTTACAATGAGCAGTTCTTC
cdr3_aa: CATSRDRDSYNEQFF

d_call: NA
j_call: TRBJ2-7
v_call: TRBV13
cdr3_nt: TGTGCCAGCAGCTTAGAGCGCACAAACTACGAGCAGTACTTC
cdr3_aa: CASSLERTNYEQYF

d_call: NA
j_call: TRBJ1-6
v_call: TRBV6-5
cdr3_nt: TGTGCCAGCAGCACAACAGGCACAGCCACTTCACCCCTCCACTTT
cdr3_aa: CASSTTGTATSPLHF

d_call: NA
j_call: TRBJ1-1
v_call: TRBV7-2
cdr3_nt: TGTGCCAGCAGCCAATCGACAGGAACACACACTGAAGCTTTCTTT
cdr3_aa: CASSQSTGTHTEAFF

d_call: TRBD2
j_call: TRBJ2-5
v_call: TRBV6-1
cdr3_nt: TGTGCCAGCAGTGAATACCCGGGCGGGGGGGAGACCCAGTACTTC
cdr3_aa: CASSEYPGGGETQYF

d_call: NA
j_call: TRBJ1-1
v_call: TRBV18
cdr3_nt: TGTGCCAGCTCACCAATTTCCGGGGGGGCGCGAGGCACTGAAGCTTTCTTT
cdr3_aa: CASSPISGGARGTEAFF

d_call: TRBD2
j_call: TRBJ2-2
v_call: TRBV7-3
cdr3_nt: TGTGCCAGCAGCCCGCCGAATTGGCAGGGAGGGACCGGGGAGCTGTTTTTT
cdr3_aa: CASSPPNWQGGTGELFF

d_call: NA
j_call: TRBJ2-3
v_call: TRBV10-2
cdr3_nt: TGCGCCAGCAGGGCCCTCGGCGGAGATACGCAGTATTTT
cdr3_aa: CASRALGGDTQYF

d_call: TRBD1
j_call: TRBJ2-7
v_call: TRBV27
cdr3_nt: TGTGCCAGCAGTTACCGACAGGGGGCGTACGAGCAGTACTTC
cdr3_aa: CASSYRQGAYEQYF

d_call: NA
j_call: TRBJ1-1
v_call: TRBV6-6
cdr3_nt: TGTGCCAGCACTTCAAGGGGGGGAGGGAACACTGAAGCTTTCTTT
cdr3_aa: CASTSRGGGNTEAFF

d_call: TRBD1
j_call: TRBJ1-1
v_call: TRBV28
cdr3_nt: TGTGCCAGCATTAGAGGGGGCGGCACTGAAGCTTTCTTT
cdr3_aa: CASIRGGGTEAFF

d_call: TRBD2
j_call: TRBJ2-1
v_call: TRBV2
cdr3_nt: TGTGCCAGCAGTACACCGGGACTATATCCCAATGAGCAGTTCTTC
cdr3_aa: CASSTPGLYPNEQFF

d_call: NA
j_call: TRBJ1-2
v_call: TRBV28
cdr3_nt: TGTGCCAGCAGTTTTCGGGGAAGCGGCTACACCTTC
cdr3_aa: CASSFRGSGYTF

d_call: NA
j_call: TRBJ1-2
v_call: TRBV28
cdr3_nt: TGTGCCAGCAGTTTAGGAGGAAGGAACTATGGCTACACCTTC
cdr3_aa: CASSLGGRNYGYTF

d_call: TRBD2
j_call: TRBJ2-1
v_call: TRBV25-1
cdr3_nt: TGTGCCAGCAGTATGCAACCCGGGACTAGATTCAATGAGCAGTTCTTC
cdr3_aa: CASSMQPGTRFNEQFF

d_call: NA
j_call: TRBJ1-1
v_call: TRBV28
cdr3_nt: TGTGCCAGCAGGCGCCCGGGGGGGGCTGAAGCTTTCTTT
cdr3_aa: CASRRPGGAEAFF

d_call: TRBD2
j_call: TRBJ2-5
v_call: TRBV6-4
cdr3_nt: TGTGCCAGCAGCCCGACTAGCGAAGAGACCCAGTACTTC
cdr3_aa: CASSPTSEETQYF

d_call: TRBD1
j_call: TRBJ1-1
v_call: TRBV28
cdr3_nt: TGTGCCAGCAGAACCGGGACAGCGAACACTGAAGCTTTCTTT
cdr3_aa: CASRTGTANTEAFF